Below, 2 T cell receptor beta chains from the same sample are listed, as sequenced in a study of cytotoxic CD8 clonotypes in ibrutinib-treated CLL. The assay was immunoSEQ multiplex PCR, and TCRdb's table has in-frame clones only and misses some. The sample has some 150,000 clones, approximately 80% seen once. The material was PBMCs, obtained after 24 months of ibrutinib treatment. These receptors were taken from a human donor with chronic lymphocytic leukemia.

This chain links TRBV7-9 with TRBJ2-3, with 8 bases aligning to TRBD1. The CDR3 runs to 15 residues. After removal of 5 bases from V and 3 bases from J, the junction contained 7 bases not matched to a gene. Germline V gives CDR1 SEHNR, CDR2 FQNEAQ (reference sequence). The CDR3 protein is CASSPRTGLTDTQYF. CDR3 DNA: TGTGCCAGCAGCCCCAGGACAGGGCTGACAGATACGCAGTATTTT.

CDR3 in DNA: TGTGCCAGCAGCCAAGGGGCCGGGGCAGATACGCAGTATTTT. Translating it yields CASSQGAGADTQYF. J is TRBJ2-3 and V is TRBV4-2; a weak D match, TRBD2 (5 bases). Trimming took off 1 base at V and 4 bases at J, with 9 bases between the two ends. Looked up from germline, CDR1 is LGHNA and CDR2 is YNFKEQ. The CDR3 has 14 residues.